The clone carrying this TCR beta chain was seen only a few times. Per the germline V gene, CDR1 is GTSNPN and CDR2 is SVGIG (reference sequence). V dropped 5 bases and J dropped 7 bases, with 14 bases sitting between them. CDR3 length: 12 amino acids. TCRdb used MiXCR to reprocess the RT-PCR reads, holding one entry per CDR3 protein. Here the sample spans hundreds of thousands of distinct CDR3 sequences, 14% being singletons. The TCR originated in a female donor in good health, serving as a healthy control. The sample taken for sequencing was memory CD4+ T cells from blood. The chain uses TRBV30 and TRBJ1-1, with a possible D match to TRBD1 (6 bases). The DNA for the CDR3 is TGTGCCTGGGGACGGGGGCACAGTGAAGCTTTCTTT. As protein: CAWGRGHSEAFF.